This T cell receptor beta chain derives from a study of cytomegalovirus exposure and HLA in healthy donors. This clone was detected only once. Researchers ran the PCR with 60 Vbeta and 13 Jbeta primers. Sequenced by immunoSEQ multiplex PCR; TCRdb stores in-frame clones only, minus some. The repertoire holds about 92,000 clones, with roughly 86% as singletons. Germline values: CDR1 LNHDA, CDR2 SQIVND (reference sequence). This CDR3 comprises 19 residues. V was clipped by 1 base and J by 0 bases; unmatched bases: 11. This chain links TRBV19 with TRBJ2-3; 9 bases fit TRBD2. The sequence came from a woman aged 18-29 years in good health and CMV-seropositive. The sequenced sample consisted of PBMCs. The DNA of the CDR3 is TGTGCCAGTAGTATAGGGCTAGCGGGACTCTTCCCTAGCACAGATACGCAGTATTTT. Residues: CASSIGLAGLFPSTDTQYF.